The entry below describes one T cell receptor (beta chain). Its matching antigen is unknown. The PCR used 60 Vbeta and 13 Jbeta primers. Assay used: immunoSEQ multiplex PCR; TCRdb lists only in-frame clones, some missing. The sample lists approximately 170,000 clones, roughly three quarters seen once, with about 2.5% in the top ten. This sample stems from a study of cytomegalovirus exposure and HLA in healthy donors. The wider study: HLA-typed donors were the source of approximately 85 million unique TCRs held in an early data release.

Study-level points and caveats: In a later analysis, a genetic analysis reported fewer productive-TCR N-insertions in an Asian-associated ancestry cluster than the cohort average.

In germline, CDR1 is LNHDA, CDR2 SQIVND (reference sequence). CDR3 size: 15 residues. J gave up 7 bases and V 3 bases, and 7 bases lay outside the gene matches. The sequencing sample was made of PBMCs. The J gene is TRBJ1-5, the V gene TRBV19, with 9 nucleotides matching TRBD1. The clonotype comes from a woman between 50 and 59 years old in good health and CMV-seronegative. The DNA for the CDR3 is TGTGCCAGTAGTATGCTGGGACAGGGATGGCAGCCCCAGCATTTT. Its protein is CASSMLGQGWQPQHF.